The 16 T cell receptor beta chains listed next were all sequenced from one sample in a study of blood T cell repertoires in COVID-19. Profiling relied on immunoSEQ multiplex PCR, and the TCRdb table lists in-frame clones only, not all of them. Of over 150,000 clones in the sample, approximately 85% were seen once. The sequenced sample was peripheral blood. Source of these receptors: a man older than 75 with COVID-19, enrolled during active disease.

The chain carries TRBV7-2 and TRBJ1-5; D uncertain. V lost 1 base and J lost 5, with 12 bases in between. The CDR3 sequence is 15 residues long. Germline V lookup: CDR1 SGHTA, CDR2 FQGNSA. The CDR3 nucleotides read TGTGCCAGCAGCTTAGGGTCCAGGTTCGATCAGCCCCAGCATTTT. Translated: CASSLGSRFDQPQHF.

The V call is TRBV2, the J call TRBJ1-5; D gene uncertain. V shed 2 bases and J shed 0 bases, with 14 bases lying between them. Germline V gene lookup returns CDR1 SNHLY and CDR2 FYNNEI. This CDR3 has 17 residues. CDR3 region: CASSELKPAYSNQPQHF. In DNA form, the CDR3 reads TGTGCCAGCAGTGAATTGAAGCCCGCTTATAGCAATCAGCCCCAGCATTTT.

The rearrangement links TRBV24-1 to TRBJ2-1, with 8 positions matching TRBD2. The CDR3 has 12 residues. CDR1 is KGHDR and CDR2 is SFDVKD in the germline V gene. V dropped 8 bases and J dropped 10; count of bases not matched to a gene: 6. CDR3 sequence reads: CATNGGGTEQFF. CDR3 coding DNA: TGTGCCACCAACGGCGGGGGGACAGAGCAGTTCTTC.

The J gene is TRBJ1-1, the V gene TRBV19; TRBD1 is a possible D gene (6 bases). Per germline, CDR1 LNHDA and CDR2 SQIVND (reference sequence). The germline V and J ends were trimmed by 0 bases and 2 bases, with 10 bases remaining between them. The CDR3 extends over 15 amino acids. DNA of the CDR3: TGTGCCAGTAGTATAGAAGGCAGGGGAAACACTGAAGCTTTCTTT. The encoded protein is CASSIEGRGNTEAFF.

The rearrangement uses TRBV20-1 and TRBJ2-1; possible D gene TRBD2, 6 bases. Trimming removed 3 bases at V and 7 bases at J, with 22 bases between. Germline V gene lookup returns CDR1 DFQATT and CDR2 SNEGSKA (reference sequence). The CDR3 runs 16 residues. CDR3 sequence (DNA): TGCAGTGCTAGTAGGCGTTGGCAGGGCGCGGGGAATGAGCAGTTCTTC. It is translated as CSASRRWQGAGNEQFF.

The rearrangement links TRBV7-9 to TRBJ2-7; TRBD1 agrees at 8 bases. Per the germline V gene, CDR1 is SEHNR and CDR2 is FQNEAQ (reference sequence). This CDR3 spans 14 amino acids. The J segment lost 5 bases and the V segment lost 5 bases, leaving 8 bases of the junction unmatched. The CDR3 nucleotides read TGTGCCAGCAGCATCGGGACAGGTGAACACGAGCAGTACTTC. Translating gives CASSIGTGEHEQYF.

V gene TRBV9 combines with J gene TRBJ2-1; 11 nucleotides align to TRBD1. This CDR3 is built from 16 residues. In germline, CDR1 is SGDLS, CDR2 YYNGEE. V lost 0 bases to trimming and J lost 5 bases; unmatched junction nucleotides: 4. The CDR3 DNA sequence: TGTGCCAGCAGCGTAGACCGGGACAGGGGGAACAATGAGCAGTTCTTC. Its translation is CASSVDRDRGNNEQFF.

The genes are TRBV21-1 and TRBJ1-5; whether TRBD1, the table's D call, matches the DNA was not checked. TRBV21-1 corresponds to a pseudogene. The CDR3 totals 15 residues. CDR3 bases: TGTGCCAGCAGCATGGGTTGTAGGGGTGAACAGCCCCAGCATTTT. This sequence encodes CASSMGCRGEQPQHF.

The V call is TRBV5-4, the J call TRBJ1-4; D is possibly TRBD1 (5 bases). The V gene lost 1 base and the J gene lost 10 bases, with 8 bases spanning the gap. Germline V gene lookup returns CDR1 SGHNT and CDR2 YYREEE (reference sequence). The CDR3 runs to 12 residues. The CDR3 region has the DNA TGTGCCAGCAGCTTGCCGGGGGTAAAACTGTTTTTT. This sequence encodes CASSLPGVKLFF.

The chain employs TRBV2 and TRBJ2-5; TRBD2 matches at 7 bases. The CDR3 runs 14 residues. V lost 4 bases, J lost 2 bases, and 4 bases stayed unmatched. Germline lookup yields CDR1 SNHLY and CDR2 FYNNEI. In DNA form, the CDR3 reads TGTGCCAGCAGTGTTCTAGCGGCTCAAGAGACCCAGTACTTC. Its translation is CASSVLAAQETQYF.

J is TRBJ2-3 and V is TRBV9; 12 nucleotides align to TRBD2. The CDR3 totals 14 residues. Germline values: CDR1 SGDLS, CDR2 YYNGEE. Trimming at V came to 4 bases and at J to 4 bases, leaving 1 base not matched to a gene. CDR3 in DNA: TGTGCCAGCAGCCCTAGCGGGGGGGCAGATACGCAGTATTTT. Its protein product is CASSPSGGADTQYF.

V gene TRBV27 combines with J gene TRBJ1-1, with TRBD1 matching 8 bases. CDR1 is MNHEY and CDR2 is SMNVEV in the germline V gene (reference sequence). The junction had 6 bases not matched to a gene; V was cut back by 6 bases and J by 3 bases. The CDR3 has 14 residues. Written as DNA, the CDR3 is TGTGCCAGCAGCCCCAGGGGGCGTTACACTGAAGCTTTCTTT. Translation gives CASSPRGRYTEAFF.

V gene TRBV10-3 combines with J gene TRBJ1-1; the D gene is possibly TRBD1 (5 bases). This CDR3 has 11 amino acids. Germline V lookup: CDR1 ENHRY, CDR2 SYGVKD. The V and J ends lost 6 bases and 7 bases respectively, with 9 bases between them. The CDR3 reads CAIREQGEAFF. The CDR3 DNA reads TGTGCCATCAGGGAGCAGGGTGAAGCTTTCTTT.

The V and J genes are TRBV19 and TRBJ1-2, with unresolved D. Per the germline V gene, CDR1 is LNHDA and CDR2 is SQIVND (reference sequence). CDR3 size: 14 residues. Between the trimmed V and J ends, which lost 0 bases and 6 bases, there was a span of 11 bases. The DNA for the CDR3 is TGTGCCAGTAGTATAGATCGAGGGATCCATGGCTACACCTTC. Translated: CASSIDRGIHGYTF.

CDR3 sequence reads: CASRRVRDTSYEQYF. In DNA form, the CDR3 reads TGTGCCAGCAGAAGAGTCCGGGACACCTCCTACGAGCAGTACTTC. The rearrangement joins TRBV6-5 to TRBJ2-7; TRBD1 is a possible D gene (6 bases). Trimming pared 6 bases from V and 0 bases from J, leaving 15 bases between. The germline gives CDR1 MNHEY, CDR2 SVGAGI. CDR3 length equals 15 residues.

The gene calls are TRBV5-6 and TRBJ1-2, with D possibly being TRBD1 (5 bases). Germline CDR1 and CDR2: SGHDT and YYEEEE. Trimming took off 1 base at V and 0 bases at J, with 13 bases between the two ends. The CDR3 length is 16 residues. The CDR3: CASSLRQTDPNYGYTF. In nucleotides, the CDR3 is TGTGCCAGCAGCTTGCGCCAGACAGACCCTAACTATGGCTACACCTTC. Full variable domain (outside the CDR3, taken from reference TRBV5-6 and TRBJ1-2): DAGVTQSPTHLIKTRGQQVTLRCSPKSGHDTVSWYQQALGQGPQFIFQYYEEEERQRGNFPDRFSGHQFPNYSSELNVNALLLGDSALYLCASSLRQTDPNYGYTFGSGTRLTVV.